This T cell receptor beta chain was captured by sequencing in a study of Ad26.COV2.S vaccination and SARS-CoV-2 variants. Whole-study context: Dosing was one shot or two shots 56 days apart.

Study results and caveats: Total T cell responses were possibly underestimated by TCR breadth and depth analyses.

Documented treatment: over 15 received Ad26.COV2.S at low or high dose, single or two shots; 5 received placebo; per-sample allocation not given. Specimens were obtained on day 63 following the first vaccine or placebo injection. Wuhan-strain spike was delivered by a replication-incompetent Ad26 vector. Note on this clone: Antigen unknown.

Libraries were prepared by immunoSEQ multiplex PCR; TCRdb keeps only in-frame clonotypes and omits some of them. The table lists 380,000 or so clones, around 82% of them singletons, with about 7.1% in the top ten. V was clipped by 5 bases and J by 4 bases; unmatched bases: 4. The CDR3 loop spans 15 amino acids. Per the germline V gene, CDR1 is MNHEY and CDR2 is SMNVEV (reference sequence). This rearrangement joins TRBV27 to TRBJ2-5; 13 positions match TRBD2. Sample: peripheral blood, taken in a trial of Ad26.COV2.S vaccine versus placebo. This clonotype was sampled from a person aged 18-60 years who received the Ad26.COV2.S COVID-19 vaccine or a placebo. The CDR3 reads CASSLGLAGVETQYF. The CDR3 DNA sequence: TGTGCCAGCAGTCTAGGACTAGCGGGAGTAGAGACCCAGTACTTC.